The clone carrying this T cell receptor beta chain was seen only a few times. TRB rearrangements were amplified by multiplex PCR with BIOMED2 TRB-A/B primers. One entry per CDR3 protein, called by TCRdb with MiXCR from the multiplex PCR reads. The table has several thousand distinct CDR3 sequences, under 30% seen once; the top ten hold 15% to 20%. Germline V lookup: CDR1 SGHAT, CDR2 FQDESV (reference sequence). J was trimmed by 2 bases and V by 5 bases; bases with no gene match: 10. The CDR3 has 16 amino acids. The data were taken from a study of T and B cells in COVID-19 patients. Study as a whole: Blood was sampled from COVID-19 patients who were either actively infected or recovered.

Blood genomic DNA input for TRB amplification was about 250-500 ng. The sequenced sample was blood. This sequence originates from a human donor with active COVID-19. The rearrangement uses TRBV11-1 and TRBJ2-5; TRBD1 matches at 8 bases. The CDR3 reads CASSPQDRGWQETQYF. Here the CDR3 DNA reads TGTGCCAGCAGCCCTCAAGACAGGGGATGGCAAGAGACCCAGTACTTC.